This is a list of T cell receptor beta chains from one sample in a study of graft-versus-host responses after intestinal transplantation. Their specific antigens are unknown. TCRdb's table, derived via immunoSEQ multiplex PCR, lists solely in-frame clones and lacks some. The table includes approximately 100,000 clones, more than 75% detected once. This material consisted of unstimulated CD4+ T cells sorted from spleen or lymph node cells, taken before intestinal transplant. These receptor sequences come from a human donor who received an intestinal transplant. Each CDR3 is given with its conserved first and last residue. The size of a clone is reported for some rows only, either as once, few or many, or as a class for expanded clones.

len	v_gene	abundance	CDR3aa
13	TRBV5-1	few	CASRDFDNSPLHF
14	TRBV10-1	-	CTSSEDRLADTQYF
12	TRBV4-3	-	CASSPQGGMQYF
13	TRBV30	-	CAWRRTGKETQYF
15	TRBV6-1	once	CASSVTSGGLYEQFF
11	TRBV20-1	-	CSGRAGETQYF
12	TRBV2	once	CASSPGQQPQHF
15	TRBV7-6	once	CASSLIPGSWDTQYF
15	TRBV4-2	-	CASSQDPVAKNIQYF
13	TRBV2	-	CASRIQGRGEAFF
13	TRBV6-5	-	CASSETGEETQYF
14	TRBV29-1	-	CSVAGFSTNEKLFF
15	TRBV9	-	CASSVTSGSVDTQYF
14	TRBV7-9	-	CASSFQGGPRPQYF
14	TRBV11-2	-	CASSLDREGETQYF
16	TRBV7-3	-	CASSVQAPVIGTEAFF
13	TRBV11-2	-	CASSLYSSYEQYF
15	TRBV9	-	CASSVAGLRGETQYF
14	TRBV12-5	-	CASARDNTQETQYF
15	TRBV10-3	few	CATSNDIRVGNTIYF
13	TRBV2	-	CASSGQANQPQHF
15	TRBV10-3	-	CAISESDGSLGGYTF
16	TRBV11-2	-	CASTQTPGRSQETQYF
12	TRBV19	-	CASRPPSWVPTF
16	TRBV9	once	CASSGGIGQTTYGYTF
16	TRBV10-2	-	CASSESIGGRPYEQYF
12	TRBV9	-	CASSVRGDTQYF
14	TRBV6-1	-	CASRGIAGTYEQYF
13	TRBV6-5	once	CASSSGGVGTQYF
16	TRBV7-6	-	CASSSGLAGGPYEQYF
16	TRBV6-1	-	CASSEPSGGRSYEQYF
17	TRBV7-9	few	CASSLVPVQSSGNTIYF
13	TRBV27	-	CASSLRGNQPQHF
15	TRBV4-2	-	CASSHKLAGENEQFF
15	TRBV5-1	-	CASSLGGLSYNEQFF
14	TRBV6-5	-	CASYSLARYNEQFF
17	TRBV2	-	CASTDGLAGSGKNIQYF
15	TRBV11-2	-	CASSPGITSYNEQFF
16	TRBV11-2	-	CASSLDRDGRTYEQYF
14	TRBV9	-	CASTPWAGGTEAFF
14	TRBV7-9	-	CASSFGASNEKLFF
16	TRBV25-1	-	CASSSQPQGNSYEQYF